This TCR beta chain emerged from a study of shared clonotypes between healthy human individuals. Note on this clone: Within the sample, other DNA sequences also encode this same CDR3.

CDR3 length: 15 amino acids. Germline V gene sequence: CDR1 SEHNR, CDR2 FQNEAQ (reference sequence). J gave up 4 bases and V 5 bases, and 5 bases lay outside the gene matches. The naive CD8 population came from CD45RO-negative cells selected for CCR7, without terminally differentiated effector memory CD45RA+ cells. TCRdb's copy holds only in-frame clones and misses some; the assay was immunoSEQ multiplex PCR. The sample contains more than 500,000 clones, roughly 95% of which appear only once. This receptor was obtained from a woman aged 25 to 45 in good health. The chain recombines TRBV7-9 with TRBJ2-7; TRBD2 aligns across 13 bases. Input material: naive CD8+ T cells sorted from blood. CDR3 sequence reads: CASSPRTSGSYEQYF. CDR3 DNA: TGTGCCAGCAGCCCCCGGACTAGCGGGAGTTACGAGCAGTACTTC.